The clone carrying this T cell receptor (beta chain) occurred a few times. V shed 3 bases, J shed 4 bases, and the junction held 8 bases outside the gene matches. The CDR3 contains 15 residues. Germline values: CDR1 SGHRS, CDR2 YFSETQ. Attachment of unique molecular identifiers to individual cDNA molecules was performed. MiXCR was run by TCRdb on the 5' RACE reads, yielding one entry per CDR3 protein. The data contain almost 65,000 distinct CDR3 sequences, roughly 5% of them singletons. The sample belongs to a study of early T cells in non-severe SARS-CoV-2 infection. In the study overall: Chains were unpaired, as sequencing was done on bulk RNA from unsorted whole blood.

The source of this sequence is an adult who was a healthcare worker with PCR-confirmed SARS-CoV-2 infection or an uninfected control (not recorded which). The genes are TRBV5-1 and TRBJ2-7, with 9 bases matching TRBD1. Sequencing was performed on whole blood. CDR3 amino acids: CASSWTGTGIYEQYF. For the CDR3, the DNA is TGCGCCAGCAGCTGGACCGGGACAGGGATTTACGAGCAGTACTTC.